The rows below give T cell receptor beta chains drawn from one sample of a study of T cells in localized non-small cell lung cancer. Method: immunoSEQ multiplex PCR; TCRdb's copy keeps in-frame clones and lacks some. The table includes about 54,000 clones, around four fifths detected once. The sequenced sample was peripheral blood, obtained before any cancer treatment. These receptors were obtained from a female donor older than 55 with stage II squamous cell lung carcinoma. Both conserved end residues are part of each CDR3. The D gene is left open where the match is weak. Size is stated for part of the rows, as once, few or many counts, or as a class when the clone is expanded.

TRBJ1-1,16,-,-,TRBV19,CASSIVGVTPNTEAFF,TGTGCCAGTAGTATTGTCGGGGTAACTCCGAACACTGAAGCTTTCTTT
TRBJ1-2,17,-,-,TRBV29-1,CSVEDRGEGAANYGYTF,TGCAGCGTTGAAGATCGAGGGGAAGGGGCGGCTAACTATGGCTACACCTTC
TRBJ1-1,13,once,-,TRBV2,CASRATGFDEAFF,TGTGCCAGCAGAGCTACAGGGTTCGATGAAGCTTTCTTT
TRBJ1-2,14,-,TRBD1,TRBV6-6,CASSYDRGINGYTF,TGTGCCAGCAGTTACGACAGGGGGATCAATGGCTACACCTTC
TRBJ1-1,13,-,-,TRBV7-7,CASSLRVDTEAFF,TGTGCCAGCAGCTTAAGGGTAGATACTGAAGCTTTCTTT
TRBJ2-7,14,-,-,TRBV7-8,CASSLPGRPYEQYF,TGTGCCAGCAGCCTCCCGGGGCGACCCTACGAGCAGTACTTC
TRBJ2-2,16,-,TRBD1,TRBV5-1,CASSSSGTGQTGELFF,TGCGCCAGCAGCTCCTCCGGGACAGGGCAAACCGGGGAGCTGTTTTTT
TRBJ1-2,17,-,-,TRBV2,CASSDPGQGPSNYGYTF,TGTGCCAGCAGTGACCCGGGGCAGGGCCCATCTAACTATGGCTACACCTTC
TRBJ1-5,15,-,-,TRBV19,CASTGGVVGNQPQHF,TGTGCCAGTACCGGGGGGGTAGTCGGCAATCAGCCCCAGCATTTT
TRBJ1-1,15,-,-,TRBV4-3,CASSPRDWENTEAFF,TGCGCCAGCAGCCCCCGGGACTGGGAGAACACTGAAGCTTTCTTT
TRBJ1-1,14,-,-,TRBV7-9,CASSLGKGNTEAFF,TGTGCCAGCAGCTTAGGAAAAGGGAACACTGAAGCTTTCTTT
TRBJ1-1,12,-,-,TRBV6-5,CASSYRGDEAFF,TGTGCCAGCAGTTACAGGGGGGATGAAGCTTTCTTT
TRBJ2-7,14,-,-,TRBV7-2,CASSPEIGPYEQYF,TGTGCCAGCAGCCCCGAGATTGGGCCCTACGAGCAGTACTTC
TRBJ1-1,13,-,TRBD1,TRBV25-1,CASSATGGTEAFF,TGTGCCAGCAGTGCCACAGGGGGTACTGAAGCTTTCTTT
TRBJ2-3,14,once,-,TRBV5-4,CASSTGGASDTQYF,TGTGCCAGCAGCACCGGTGGGGCGTCAGATACGCAGTATTTT
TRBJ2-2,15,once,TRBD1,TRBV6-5,CASSRDRSNTGELFF,TGTGCCAGCAGCCGGGACAGGTCGAACACCGGGGAGCTGTTTTTT
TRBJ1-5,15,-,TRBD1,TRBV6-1,CASTMDRAGNQPQHF,TGTGCCAGCACTATGGACAGGGCCGGCAATCAGCCCCAGCATTTT
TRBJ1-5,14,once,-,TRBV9,CASSAGDGNQPQHF,TGTGCCAGCAGCGCCGGGGACGGTAATCAGCCCCAGCATTTT
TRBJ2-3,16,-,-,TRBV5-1,CASSSWTGENTDTQYF,TGCGCCAGCAGCTCTTGGACCGGCGAAAACACAGATACGCAGTATTTT
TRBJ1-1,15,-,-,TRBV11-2,CASSLDSGLNTEAFF,TGTGCCAGCAGCTTAGATTCGGGCTTGAACACTGAAGCTTTCTTT
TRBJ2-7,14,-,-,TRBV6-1,CASSENQGRGEQYF,TGTGCCAGCAGTGAAAATCAGGGAAGAGGCGAGCAGTACTTC
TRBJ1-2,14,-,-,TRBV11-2,CASSPGRTSYGYTF,TGTGCCAGCAGCCCCGGGAGGACGTCGTATGGCTACACCTTC
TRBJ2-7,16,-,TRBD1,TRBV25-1,CASSHPSKTGNYEQYF,TGTGCCAGCAGTCATCCATCCAAGACAGGGAACTACGAGCAGTACTTC
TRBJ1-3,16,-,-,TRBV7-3,CASSPRAWGGGNTIYF,TGTGCCAGCAGCCCACGGGCATGGGGTGGTGGAAACACCATATATTTT
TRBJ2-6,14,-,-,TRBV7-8,CASSLNSGANVLTF,TGTGCCAGCAGCTTAAATTCTGGGGCCAACGTCCTGACTTTC
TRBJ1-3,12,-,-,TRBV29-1,CSVDGSGNTIYF,TGCAGCGTTGATGGCTCTGGAAACACCATATATTTT
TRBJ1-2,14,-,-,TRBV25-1,CASSEHALTNGYTF,TGTGCCAGCAGTGAACATGCGCTCACCAATGGCTACACCTTC
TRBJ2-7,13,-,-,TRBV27,CASSFLVGNEQYF,TGTGCCAGCAGTTTTCTCGTGGGGAACGAGCAGTACTTC
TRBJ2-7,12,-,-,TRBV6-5,CASSGDIFEEYF,TGTGCCAGCAGTGGGGACATCTTCGAAGAGTACTTC
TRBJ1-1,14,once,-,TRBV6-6,CASTRGPENTEAFF,TGTGCCAGCACCCGAGGCCCGGAGAACACTGAAGCTTTCTTT
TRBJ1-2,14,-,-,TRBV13,CASSYREEGYGYTF,TGTGCCAGCAGCTACAGGGAGGAAGGCTATGGCTACACCTTC
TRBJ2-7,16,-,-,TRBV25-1,CASSGFTGLRGSEQYF,TGTGCCAGCAGTGGCTTCACAGGGCTGAGGGGCTCAGAGCAGTACTTC
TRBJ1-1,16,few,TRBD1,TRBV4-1,CASSQPWTGMNTEAFF,TGCGCCAGCAGCCAACCTTGGACAGGGATGAACACTGAAGCTTTCTTT
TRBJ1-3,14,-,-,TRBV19,CASTTGLTGNTIYF,TGTGCCAGTACTACAGGGTTGACTGGAAACACCATATATTTT
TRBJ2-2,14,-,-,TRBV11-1,CASSSPWGTGELFF,TGTGCCAGCAGCTCCCCTTGGGGAACCGGGGAGCTGTTTTTT
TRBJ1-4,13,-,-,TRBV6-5,CATRRTVNEKLFF,TGTGCCACGCGACGGACAGTTAATGAAAAACTGTTTTTT
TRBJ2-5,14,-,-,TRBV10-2,CASSESEGSETQYF,TGCGCCAGCAGTGAGTCTGAGGGGTCAGAGACCCAGTACTTC
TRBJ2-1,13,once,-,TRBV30,CASSRGGGHEQFF,TGTGCCTCCTCCAGGGGTGGGGGACATGAGCAGTTCTTC
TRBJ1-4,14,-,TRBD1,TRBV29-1,CSVAADRVGEKLFF,TGCAGCGTCGCCGCCGACAGGGTGGGTGAAAAACTGTTTTTT
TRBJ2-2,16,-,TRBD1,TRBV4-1,CASSPRDRGRDGELFF,TGCGCCAGCAGCCCCCGGGACAGGGGTCGAGACGGGGAGCTGTTTTTT
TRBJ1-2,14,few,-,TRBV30,CAWSVPGRGEGYTF,TGTGCCTGGAGTGTACCGGGGCGGGGAGAGGGCTACACCTTC
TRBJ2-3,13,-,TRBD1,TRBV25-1,CASRRQGSDTQYF,TGTGCCAGCAGAAGACAGGGGTCAGATACGCAGTATTTT
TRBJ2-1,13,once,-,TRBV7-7,CASSRGRYNEQFF,TGTGCCAGCAGCCGTGGACGGTACAATGAGCAGTTCTTC
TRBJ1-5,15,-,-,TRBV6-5,CASSYSTGRGQPQHF,TGTGCCAGCAGTTACTCGACTGGGAGGGGTCAGCCCCAGCATTTT
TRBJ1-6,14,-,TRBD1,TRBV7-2,CASSSRTGPSPLHF,TGTGCCAGCAGCTCCCGGACAGGGCCTTCACCCCTCCACTTT
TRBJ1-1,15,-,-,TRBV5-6,CASSLADRLNTEAFF,TGTGCCAGCAGCTTGGCGGACAGACTGAACACTGAAGCTTTCTTT
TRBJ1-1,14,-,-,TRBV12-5,CASVSGDGGTEAFF,TGTGCTAGTGTTTCAGGGGACGGGGGCACTGAAGCTTTCTTT
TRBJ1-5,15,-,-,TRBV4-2,CASSHPGTKDQPQHF,TGTGCCAGCAGCCATCCGGGGACGAAGGATCAGCCCCAGCATTTT
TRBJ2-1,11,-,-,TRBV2,CASSTTLDEFF,TGTGCCAGCAGTACAACCTTAGATGAGTTCTTC
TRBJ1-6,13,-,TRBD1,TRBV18,CASSRDRNSPLHF,TGTGCCAGCTCACGGGACAGGAATTCACCCCTCCACTTT
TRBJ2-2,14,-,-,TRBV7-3,CASSWQSNTGELFF,TGTGCCAGCAGCTGGCAGTCGAACACCGGGGAGCTGTTTTTT
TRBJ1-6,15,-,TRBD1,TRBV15,CATSTRDSHNSPLHF,TGTGCCACCAGCACCCGGGACAGTCATAATTCACCCCTCCACTTT
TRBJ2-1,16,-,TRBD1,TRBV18,CASSPRDRGLYNEQFF,TGTGCCAGCTCACCAAGGGACAGGGGGTTATACAATGAGCAGTTCTTC
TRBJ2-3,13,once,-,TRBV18,CASSPGDTDTQYF,TGTGCCAGCTCACCTGGGGACACAGATACGCAGTATTTT
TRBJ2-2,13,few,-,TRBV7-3,CASSLNPPGELFF,TGTGCCAGCAGCTTAAATCCCCCCGGGGAGCTGTTTTTT
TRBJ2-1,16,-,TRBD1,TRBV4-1,CASSQVDRGTYNEQFF,TGCGCCAGCAGCCAAGTTGACAGGGGCACGTACAATGAGCAGTTCTTC